This TCR beta chain was sequenced during a study of blood T cell repertoires in COVID-19 (dated by TCRdb to about 2020). Regarding the study in general: Samples from collaborators originated in the United States, Italy and Spain and spanned both the acute and convalescent phases of COVID-19. The prospective study material was composed of cDNA or gDNA derived from T cells, B-cell-depleted T cells, or PBMCs. Deeply sampled blood TCRbeta repertoires from subjects exposed to, actively infected with, or recovered from COVID-19 were included in the dataset. A freely available public database, intended as a resource for researchers studying the immune response to SARS-CoV-2, is where the repertoires were released. The samples were drawn from two sources: the first 160 participants of the ongoing ImmuneRACE study, and 1,000 to 1,500 subjects contributed by 6 global collaborators. A de-identified subject ID, COVID-19 status, age in years and sex were almost always included in the sample metadata. Where HLA class I and class II types were available, the types were taken from metadata supplied by the sample provider, not from assay-based typing. The paper's findings and limits, for the study overall: The amount of clinical and demographic metadata varied by source and participant and was provided uncurated.

With respect to this clone: Its antigen target is currently unknown. Base qualities are not recorded, but no much larger clone differs from it by a single base.

V drops 3 bases and J drops 7 bases, leaving 9 bases in between. Based on the germline V gene (reference sequence), the CDR1 and CDR2 sequences are MNHEY and SMNVEV. Counted from cysteine to phenylalanine, this CDR3 has 12 amino acids. Of all the DNA, just the CDR3 is kept, 36 bases in frame from base 1. TCRbeta CDR3 regions were amplified from genomic DNA using the immunoSEQ Assay, a bias-controlled multiplex PCR. The authors' pipeline ran thus. The number of nucleated cells in each sample was estimated from the amplification of reference gene primers within the assay. Sequence reads were collapsed and filtered to measure the absolute abundance of every unique TCRbeta CDR3 rearrangement. For each sample, productive Simpson clonality was calculated as the square root of Simpson's diversity index across productive rearrangements. TCRdb holds this immuneACCESS table with in-frame rearrangements only. Some clones are missing; in checked studies, unresolved V genes explain under half, and the rest has no known cause. V, J and clone size are taken as reported in that table, and D and trimming were inferred from the DNA itself. In all, the sample holds about 400,000 clones, and 86% of those were seen once. In total, the top ten clones hold under 8.5% of the sample.

One collaborating source in Seattle enrolled patients while the patients were actively infected and followed the patients over time throughout the course of disease. Collaborating institutions collected whole blood in K2EDTA tubes following their own protocols. For TCRbeta analysis, collaborators shipped samples in one of three forms: frozen whole blood, isolated PBMCs, or DNA extracted from either of those sample types. The sequencing sample was made of peripheral blood. The clonotype originates from a woman aged 60-75 years with COVID-19, enrolled during active disease. The chain joins TRBV27 to TRBJ2-5; TRBD2 might be the D gene, on 6 matching bases. The nucleotide sequence is given as TGTGCCAGCAGTTTCTGGGGAGGGACCCAGTACTTC. The translation is CASSFWGGTQYF.